The present T cell receptor (beta chain) was sequenced within a study of PD-1 blockade in classical Hodgkin lymphoma. V lost 0 bases to trimming and J lost 5 bases, with 11 bases between them. Germline lookup yields CDR1 SGDLS and CDR2 YYNGEE. CDR3 length: 15 amino acids. TCRdb keeps only in-frame clones here, not all; method: immunoSEQ multiplex PCR. This sample yields about 24,000 clones, of which roughly 89% are seen a single time; more than 0.45% belongs to the top ten. The time point denotes: newly diagnosed, previously untreated cHL patient sample. Investigators isolated CD4+ T cells from thawed PBMCs through magnetic negative selection.

The receptor was isolated from a human donor with classical Hodgkin lymphoma. J is TRBJ2-2 and V is TRBV9; TRBD2 might be the D (5 bases). Sequenced input: CD4+ T cells from blood. This chain's CDR3 is CASSVVGEGTGELFF. CDR3 nucleotides: TGTGCCAGCAGCGTAGTAGGAGAGGGAACCGGGGAGCTGTTTTTT. The variable domain in full, with the rest retrieved from reference TRBV9 and TRBJ2-2, is DSGVTQTPKHLITATGQRVTLRCSPRSGDLSVYWYQQSLDQGLQFLIQYYNGEERAKGNILERFSAQQFPDLHSELNLSSLELGDSALYFCASSVVGEGTGELFFGEGSRLTVL.